The TCR beta chain described here comes from a study of graft-versus-host responses after intestinal transplantation. At the level of the study: Each patient got anti-thymocyte globulin induction, then tacrolimus and steroids for around three years. Notes on the study in general: The study found high graft-versus-host to host-versus-graft clonal ratios in allografts of patients with graft-donor T cell macrochimerism. GvH clones appeared in recipient marrow, some first in ileum or blood. An association linked early post-transplant HvG declines with peak circulating GvH clone levels.

With regard to this clone: Its antigen is undetermined.

The length of the CDR3 is 14 residues. Trimming pared 5 bases from V and 2 bases from J, leaving 11 bases between. Germline CDR1 is SGHRS and CDR2 is YFSETQ. Some clones are missing from TCRdb's copy, which holds only in-frame ones; the method was immunoSEQ multiplex PCR. The table includes approximately 16,000 clones, 80% to 90% detected once. The chain links TRBV5-1 to TRBJ2-1, with a possible D match to TRBD2 (5 bases). The sequenced sample was PBMCs, obtained roughly 110 days after intestinal transplant. This clonotype was sampled from a human patient who received an intestinal transplant, so some T cells may come from the graft donor. CDR3 region: CASRTTSPYNEQFF. Written as DNA, the CDR3 is TGCGCCAGCAGGACTACCTCCCCCTACAATGAGCAGTTCTTC. Full variable domain (remainder filled in from reference TRBV5-1 and TRBJ2-1): KAGVTQTPRYLIKTRGQQVTLSCSPISGHRSVSWYQQTPGQGLQFLFEYFSETQRNKGNFPGRFSGRQFSNSRSEMNVSTLELGDSALYLCASRTTSPYNEQFFGPGTRLTVL.